The present T cell receptor (beta chain) was sequenced within a study of blood T cell repertoires in COVID-19. Study-wide background: The analysed material was cDNA or gDNA that came from T cells, B-cell-depleted T cells, or PBMCs.

As processed by the authors: From reference gene primer amplification, estimates of nucleated cell counts were derived. Some clones are missing from TCRdb's copy, which holds only in-frame ones; the method was immunoSEQ multiplex PCR. V, J and clone size reflect that table, while D and trimming were determined from the DNA. In the table there are around 120,000 clones, around 81% of which are singletons. Germline loops: CDR1 MNHEY, CDR2 SVGEGT. The J segment lost 8 bases and the V segment lost 0 bases, leaving 8 bases of the junction unmatched. The CDR3 loop spans 15 amino acids. V gene TRBV6-2 or TRBV6-3 combines with J gene TRBJ1-1; 8 positions agree with TRBD1. The source material was peripheral blood. This receptor was obtained from a man between 65 and 85 years old with acute or convalescent COVID-19. CDR3 coding DNA: TGTGCCAGCAGTTACTCGTGGCAGGGGGCGGGGGAAGCTTTCTTT. This gives the protein CASSYSWQGAGEAFF.